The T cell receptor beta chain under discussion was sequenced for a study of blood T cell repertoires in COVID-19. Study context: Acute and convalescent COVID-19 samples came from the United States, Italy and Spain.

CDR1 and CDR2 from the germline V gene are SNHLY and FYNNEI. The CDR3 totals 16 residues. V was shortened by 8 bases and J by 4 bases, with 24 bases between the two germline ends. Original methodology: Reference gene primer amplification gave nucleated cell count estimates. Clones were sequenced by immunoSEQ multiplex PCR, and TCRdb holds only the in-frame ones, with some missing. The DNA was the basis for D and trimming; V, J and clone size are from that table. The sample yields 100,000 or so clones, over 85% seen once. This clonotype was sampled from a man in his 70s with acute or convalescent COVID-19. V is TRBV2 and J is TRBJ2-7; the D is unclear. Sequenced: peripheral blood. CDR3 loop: CASGFSGSPPRYEQYF. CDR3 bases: TGTGCCAGCGGTTTTTCGGGTTCCCCCCCAAGATACGAGCAGTACTTC.